This is a list of T cell receptor beta chains from one sample in a study of blood T cells in healthy people across ages. TCRdb reprocessed the 5' RACE reads via MiXCR and lists one record per CDR3 protein. The data show 1.5 million or so distinct CDR3 sequences, with 42% seen just once and about 4% held by the top ten. The sequenced sample was blood. These receptors were obtained from a woman aged 18 to 35 in good health. Each CDR3 is given without its conserved first and last residue.

j_call | v_call | cdr3_aa
TRBJ2-7 | TRBV29-1 | SVIGTGDYEQY
TRBJ1-2 | TRBV4-3 | ASSQWGHQNYGYT
TRBJ1-6 | TRBV7-9 | ASSLQGSRSYNSPLH
TRBJ2-1 | TRBV7-2 | ASSLATQFYNEQF
TRBJ2-2 | TRBV20-1 | SASGVLAGGNTGELF
TRBJ2-1 | TRBV27 | ASSPPGLALGENNEQF
TRBJ2-5 | TRBV11-3 | ASSPTQLPQETQY
. | TRBV15 | ATSSRTAAIYEQY
TRBJ2-2 | TRBV4-3 | ASSATRPGELF
TRBJ2-1 | TRBV4-3 | ASSQDPGPRSYNEQF
TRBJ1-5 | TRBV2 | ASSEHQTSNQPQH